Listed below are T cell receptor beta chains from one sample, sequenced in a study of early T cells in non-severe SARS-CoV-2 infection. TCRdb itself ran the 5' RACE reads through MiXCR, one entry per CDR3 protein. The table includes about 40,000 distinct CDR3 sequences, 4.5% to 5% detected once. Sequencing was performed on whole blood. Source of these receptors: an adult who was a healthcare worker with PCR-confirmed SARS-CoV-2 infection or an uninfected control (not recorded which). Both conserved end residues are part of each CDR3. D genes are given only for firm matches. Size values are once, few and many counts, or a class for expanded clones, and some rows have none.

clone size,V gene,CDR3 length,D gene,J gene,CDR3 protein,CDR3 DNA
-,TRBV25-1,12,-,TRBJ1-2,CASSGTVSGYTF,TGTGCCAGCAGTGGGACAGTCAGTGGCTACACCTTC
many,TRBV20-1,16,TRBD1,TRBJ1-5,CSVLGGGSFSNQPQHF,TGCAGTGTGTTAGGAGGGGGCTCTTTTAGCAATCAGCCCCAGCATTTT
few,TRBV7-2,14,-,TRBJ2-3,CASSFSGSTDTQYF,TGTGCCAGCAGCTTCAGCGGGAGCACAGATACGCAGTATTTT
medium-sized,TRBV28,14,-,TRBJ2-2,CASSFPLYTGELFF,TGTGCCAGCAGTTTCCCCCTCTACACCGGGGAGCTGTTTTTT
many,TRBV5-1,15,TRBD1,TRBJ1-2,CASSPTGTVASDYTF,TGCGCCAGCAGCCCGACCGGGACAGTCGCCTCTGACTACACCTTC
many,TRBV7-6,12,-,TRBJ1-1,CASGDVNTEAFF,TGTGCCAGCGGAGACGTAAACACTGAAGCTTTCTTT
many,TRBV2,13,-,TRBJ1-2,CASNPTGMTGYTF,TGTGCCAGCAACCCTACAGGGATGACGGGCTACACCTTC
-,TRBV7-9,17,-,TRBJ2-3,CASSSPLRPPDTDTQYF,TGTGCCAGCAGCTCCCCCCTCAGACCACCCGACACAGATACGCAGTATTTT
many,TRBV24-1,18,TRBD2,TRBJ2-1,CATSDPDPTSGRSNEQFF,TGTGCCACCAGTGACCCTGACCCGACTAGCGGGAGAAGCAATGAGCAGTTCTTC
many,TRBV29-1,15,TRBD1,TRBJ1-2,CSVTRFGQGNYGYTF,TGCAGCGTTACCCGCTTCGGACAGGGTAACTATGGCTACACCTTC
many,TRBV5-1,15,TRBD1,TRBJ1-1,CASSLGTGLGTEAFF,TGCGCCAGCAGCTTGGGGACAGGGTTGGGGACTGAAGCTTTCTTT
-,TRBV20-1,14,TRBD2,TRBJ2-1,CSARGLAGGNEQFF,TGCAGTGCTAGGGGACTAGCGGGAGGGAATGAGCAGTTCTTC
many,TRBV20-1,15,TRBD1,TRBJ1-1,CSAVRTGGANSEAFF,TGCAGTGCAGTCCGGACAGGGGGCGCGAACTCAGAAGCTTTCTTT
-,TRBV29-1,14,-,TRBJ2-5,CSVFPGSNQETQYF,TGCAGCGTTTTTCCGGGCTCGAACCAAGAGACCCAGTACTTC
few,TRBV18,16,TRBD2,TRBJ2-7,CASSTSHSGDSYEQYF,TGTGCCAGCTCCACGTCCCATAGCGGGGACTCCTACGAGCAGTACTTC
many,TRBV15,14,TRBD1,TRBJ2-7,CATSRTTGGYEQYF,TGTGCCACCAGCAGGACAACAGGGGGCTACGAGCAGTACTTC